This T cell receptor (beta chain) was captured by sequencing in a study of cytomegalovirus exposure and HLA in healthy donors. Study-wide results and limits: Many donors shared some public TCRs, even though most TCR sequences were rare. Cytomegalovirus status was reportedly diagnosed by the classifier with high sensitivity and specificity. When analyzed later, a missense DCLRE1C variant was found to be linked to TCR beta V- and J-gene trimming. It was shown in a later analysis that HLA-associated TCR beta chains were more clonally expanded than other, equally common chains.

Comment on this clone: The target antigen is unknown.

The PCR was carried out with 60 Vbeta primers and 13 Jbeta primers. Here immunoSEQ multiplex PCR was the method, and the copy in TCRdb shows in-frame clones only, minus some. The sample holds about 120,000 clones, around 80% seen once. Source material: PBMCs. The sequence was obtained from a man aged 25-45 years in good health and CMV-seropositive.

The CDR3 bases are TGTGCCAGTAGTATGCAAGCGGCCGCCCGAACCTACGAGCAGTACTTC. Residues: CASSMQAAARTYEQYF. The chain is built from TRBV19 and TRBJ2-7, with D possibly TRBD2 on 5 matching bases. Per the germline V gene, CDR1 is LNHDA and CDR2 is SQIVND (reference sequence). With 3 bases removed from V and 2 bases from J, the gap between germline ends came to 17 bases. There are 16 residues in the CDR3. The full variable domain, in which reference TRBV19 and TRBJ2-7 provide the parts outside the CDR3, is DGGITQSPKYLFRKEGQNVTLSCEQNLNHDAMYWYRQDPGQGLRLIYYSQIVNDFQKGDIAEGYSVSREKKESFPLTVTSAQKNPTAFYLCASSMQAAARTYEQYFGPGTRLTVT.